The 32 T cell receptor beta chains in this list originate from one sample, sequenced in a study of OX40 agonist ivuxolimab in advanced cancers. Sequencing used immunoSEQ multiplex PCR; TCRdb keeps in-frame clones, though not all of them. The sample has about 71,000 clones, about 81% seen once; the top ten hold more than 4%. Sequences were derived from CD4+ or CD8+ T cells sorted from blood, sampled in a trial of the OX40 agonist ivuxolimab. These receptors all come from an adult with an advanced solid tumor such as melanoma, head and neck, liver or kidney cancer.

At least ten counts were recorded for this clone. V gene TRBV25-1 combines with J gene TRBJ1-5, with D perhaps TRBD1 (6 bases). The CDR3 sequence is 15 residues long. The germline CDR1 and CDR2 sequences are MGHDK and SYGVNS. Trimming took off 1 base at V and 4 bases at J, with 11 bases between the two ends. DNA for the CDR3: TGTGCCAGCAGTGAATTAGAAGGGGGGAATCAGCCCCAGCATTTT. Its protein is CASSELEGGNQPQHF. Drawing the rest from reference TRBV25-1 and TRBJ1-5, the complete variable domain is EADIYQTPRYLVIGTGKKITLECSQTMGHDKMYWYQQDPGMELHLIHYSYGVNSTEKGDLSSESTVSRIRTEHFPLTLESARPSHTSQYLCASSELEGGNQPQHFGDGTRLSIL.

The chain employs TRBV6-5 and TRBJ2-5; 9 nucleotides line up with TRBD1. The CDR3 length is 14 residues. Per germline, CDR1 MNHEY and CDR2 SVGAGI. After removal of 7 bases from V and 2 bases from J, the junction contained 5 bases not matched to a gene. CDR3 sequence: CASNTGQGQETQYF. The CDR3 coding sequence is TGTGCCAGCAACACAGGACAGGGGCAAGAGACCCAGTACTTC.

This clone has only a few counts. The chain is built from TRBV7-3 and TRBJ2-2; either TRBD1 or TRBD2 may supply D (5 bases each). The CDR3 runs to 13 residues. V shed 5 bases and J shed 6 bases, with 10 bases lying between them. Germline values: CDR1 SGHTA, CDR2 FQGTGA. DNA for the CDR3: TGTGCCAGCAGCATGGGGGTTCCCGGGGAGCTGTTTTTT. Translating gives CASSMGVPGELFF. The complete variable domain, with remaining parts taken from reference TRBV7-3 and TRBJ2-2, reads GAGVSQTPSNKVTEKGKYVELRCDPISGHTALYWYRQSLGQGPEFLIYFQGTGAADDSGLPNDRFFAVRPEGSVSTLKIQRTERGDSAVYLCASSMGVPGELFFGEGSRLTVL.

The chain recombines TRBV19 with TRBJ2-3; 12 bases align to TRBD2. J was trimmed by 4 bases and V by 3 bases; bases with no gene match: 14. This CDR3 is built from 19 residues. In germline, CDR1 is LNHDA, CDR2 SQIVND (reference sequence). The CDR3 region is CASSMAGLAGGPGPDTQYF. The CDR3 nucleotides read TGTGCCAGTAGTATGGCCGGGCTAGCGGGAGGGCCGGGGCCAGATACGCAGTATTTT. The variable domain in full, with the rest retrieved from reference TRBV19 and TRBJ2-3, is DGGITQSPKYLFRKEGQNVTLSCEQNLNHDAMYWYRQDPGQGLRLIYYSQIVNDFQKGDIAEGYSVSREKKESFPLTVTSAQKNPTAFYLCASSMAGLAGGPGPDTQYFGPGTRLTVL.

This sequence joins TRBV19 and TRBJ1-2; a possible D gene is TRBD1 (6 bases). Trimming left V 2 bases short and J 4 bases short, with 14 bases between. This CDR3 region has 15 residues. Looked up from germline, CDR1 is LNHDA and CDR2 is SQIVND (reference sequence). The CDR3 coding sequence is TGTGCCAGTAGTATATCTGAGAGGGGGGGCTATGGCTACACCTTC. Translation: CASSISERGGYGYTF.

CDR3 coding DNA: TGCGCCAGCGGGTCTAGCGGGGGCCGAGGGGTGGAGACCCAGTACTTC. Translation gives CASGSSGGRGVETQYF. The chain couples TRBV5-1 to TRBJ2-5, with 10 bases identical to TRBD2. The CDR3 sequence is 16 residues long. The germline V gene has CDR1 SGHRS and CDR2 YFSETQ. V lost 7 bases to trimming and J lost 5 bases; unmatched junction nucleotides: 14.

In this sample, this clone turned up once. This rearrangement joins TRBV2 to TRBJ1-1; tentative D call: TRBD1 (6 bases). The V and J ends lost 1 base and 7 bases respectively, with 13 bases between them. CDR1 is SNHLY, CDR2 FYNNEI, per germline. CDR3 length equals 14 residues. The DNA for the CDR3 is TGTGCCAGCAGTGAAGGGGGGGGCTTCGGTGAAGCTTTCTTT. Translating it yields CASSEGGGFGEAFF.

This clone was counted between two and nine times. The DNA for the CDR3 is TGCAGCGTTGAAGACCCTGGCGGTAGACAGGGCTACGAGCAGTACTTC. Its translation: CSVEDPGGRQGYEQYF. V usage is TRBV29-1 and J usage is TRBJ2-7; 7 positions agree with TRBD1. This CDR3 contains 16 residues. After removal of 0 bases from V and 3 bases from J, the junction contained 11 bases not matched to a gene. Germline V gene data show CDR1 as SQVTM and CDR2 as ANQGSEA.

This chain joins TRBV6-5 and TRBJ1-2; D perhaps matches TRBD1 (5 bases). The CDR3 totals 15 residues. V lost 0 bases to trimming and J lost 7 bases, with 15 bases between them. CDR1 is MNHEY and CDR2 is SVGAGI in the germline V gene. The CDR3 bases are TGTGCCAGCAGTTACTCGATTGTCAGGGAACTTGGCTACACCTTC. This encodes CASSYSIVRELGYTF.

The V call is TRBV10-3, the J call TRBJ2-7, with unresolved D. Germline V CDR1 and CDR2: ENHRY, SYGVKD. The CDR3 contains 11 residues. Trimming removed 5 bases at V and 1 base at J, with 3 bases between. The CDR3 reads CAISRSYEQYF. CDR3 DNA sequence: TGTGCCATCAGTCGATCCTACGAGCAGTACTTC.

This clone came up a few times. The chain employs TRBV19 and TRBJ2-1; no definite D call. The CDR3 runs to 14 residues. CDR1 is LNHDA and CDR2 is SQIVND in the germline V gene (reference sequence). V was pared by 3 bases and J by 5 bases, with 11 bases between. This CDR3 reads CASSMGQDHNEQFF. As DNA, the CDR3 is TGTGCCAGTAGTATGGGCCAGGACCACAATGAGCAGTTCTTC.

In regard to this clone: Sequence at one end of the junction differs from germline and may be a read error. CDR3 region: CASSEGWSSPLHF. The CDR3 nucleotides read TGTGCCAGCAGCGAAGGGTGGAGTTCACCCCTCCACTTT. The J gene is TRBJ1-6, the V gene TRBV2; no firm D call. Germline lookup yields CDR1 SNHLY and CDR2 FYNNEI. The CDR3 covers 13 residues.

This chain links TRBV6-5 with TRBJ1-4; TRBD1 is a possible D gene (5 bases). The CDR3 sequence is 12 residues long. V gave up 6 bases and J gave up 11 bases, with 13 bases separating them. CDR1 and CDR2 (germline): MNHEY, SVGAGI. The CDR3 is CASSREKGKLFF. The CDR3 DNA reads TGTGCCAGCAGCCGAGAGAAGGGGAAACTGTTTTTT.

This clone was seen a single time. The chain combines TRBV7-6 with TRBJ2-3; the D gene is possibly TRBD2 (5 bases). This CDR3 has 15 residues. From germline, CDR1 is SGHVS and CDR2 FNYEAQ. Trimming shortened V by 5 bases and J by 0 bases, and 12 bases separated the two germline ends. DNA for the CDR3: TGTGCCAGCAGCCCTGGACTGAGGAGCACAGATACGCAGTATTTT. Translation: CASSPGLRSTDTQYF.

In DNA, the CDR3 is TGTGCCAGCAGCTCTCAGGGTGGTACTGAAGCTTTCTTT. Protein sequence: CASSSQGGTEAFF. This chain uses TRBV7-3 with TRBJ1-1; D possibly corresponds to TRBD1 (5 bases). The CDR3 sequence is 13 residues long. V lost 4 bases and J 5 bases, leaving 11 bases between the germline ends. CDR1 is SGHTA, CDR2 FQGTGA, per germline.

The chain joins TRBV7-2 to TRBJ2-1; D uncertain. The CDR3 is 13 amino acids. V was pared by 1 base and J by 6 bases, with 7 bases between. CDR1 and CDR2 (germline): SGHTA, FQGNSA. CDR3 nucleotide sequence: TGTGCCAGCAGCTTAGATGTGGGCAATGAGCAGTTCTTC. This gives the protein CASSLDVGNEQFF.

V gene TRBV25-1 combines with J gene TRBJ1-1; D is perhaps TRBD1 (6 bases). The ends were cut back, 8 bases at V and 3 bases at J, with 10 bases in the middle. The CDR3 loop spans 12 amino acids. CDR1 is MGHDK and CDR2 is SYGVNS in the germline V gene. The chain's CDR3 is CASGRGDTEAFF. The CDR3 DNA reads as TGTGCCAGCGGAAGGGGGGACACTGAAGCTTTCTTT.

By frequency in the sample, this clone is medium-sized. CDR3 DNA: TGTGCCAGCAGCCTGCCGGGACAGGATCTCTATGGCTACACCTTC. It yields the protein CASSLPGQDLYGYTF. This chain joins TRBV5-5 and TRBJ1-2; 8 nucleotides match TRBD1. CDR1 and CDR2 (germline): SGHKS, YYEKEE (reference sequence). This CDR3 has 15 amino acids. Unmatched junction bases numbered 9, after V lost 4 bases and J lost 4 bases.

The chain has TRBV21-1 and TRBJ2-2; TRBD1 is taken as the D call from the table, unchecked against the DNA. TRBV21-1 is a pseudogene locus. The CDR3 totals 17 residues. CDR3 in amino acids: CASSKSGRGYQTGELFF. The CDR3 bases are TGTGCCAGCAGCAAAAGTGGCAGGGGTTATCAGACCGGGGAGCTGTTTTTT.

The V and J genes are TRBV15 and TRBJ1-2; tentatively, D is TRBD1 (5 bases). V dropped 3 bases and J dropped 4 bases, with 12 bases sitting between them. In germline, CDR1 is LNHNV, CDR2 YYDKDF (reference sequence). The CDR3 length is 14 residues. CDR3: CATSRQGPSYGYTF. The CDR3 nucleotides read TGTGCCACCAGCAGGCAGGGTCCCAGCTATGGCTACACCTTC.

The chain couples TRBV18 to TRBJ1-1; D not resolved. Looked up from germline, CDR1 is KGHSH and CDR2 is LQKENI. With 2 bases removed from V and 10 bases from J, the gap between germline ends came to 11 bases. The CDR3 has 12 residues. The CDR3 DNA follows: TGTGCCAGCTCACCAAGAGTGGGTGTAGCTTTCTTT. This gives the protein CASSPRVGVAFF.

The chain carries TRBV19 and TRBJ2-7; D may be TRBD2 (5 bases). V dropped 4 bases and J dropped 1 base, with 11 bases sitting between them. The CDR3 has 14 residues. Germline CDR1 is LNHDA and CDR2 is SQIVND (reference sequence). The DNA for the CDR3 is TGTGCCAGTAGTACACAAAGCGGATCCTACGAGCAGTACTTC. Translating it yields CASSTQSGSYEQYF. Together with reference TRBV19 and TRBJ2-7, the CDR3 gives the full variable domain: DGGITQSPKYLFRKEGQNVTLSCEQNLNHDAMYWYRQDPGQGLRLIYYSQIVNDFQKGDIAEGYSVSREKKESFPLTVTSAQKNPTAFYLCASSTQSGSYEQYFGPGTRLTVT.

The CDR3 DNA sequence: TGTGCCAGCAGTGAACTTGGTGATCCAGGGGTAGGCGATGAGCAGTTCTTC. This sequence encodes CASSELGDPGVGDEQFF. The V and J genes are TRBV6-1 and TRBJ2-1; tentative D call: TRBD1 (6 bases). The CDR3 consists of 17 residues. Germline V gene lookup returns CDR1 MNHNS and CDR2 SASEGT. Trimming cost V 2 bases and J 8 bases, with 22 bases left between them.

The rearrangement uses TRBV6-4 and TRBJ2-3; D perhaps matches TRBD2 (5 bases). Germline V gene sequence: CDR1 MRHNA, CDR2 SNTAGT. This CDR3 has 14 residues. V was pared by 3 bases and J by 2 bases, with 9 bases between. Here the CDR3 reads CASSESLATDTQYF. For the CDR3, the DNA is TGTGCCAGCAGTGAGTCCCTAGCCACAGATACGCAGTATTTT.

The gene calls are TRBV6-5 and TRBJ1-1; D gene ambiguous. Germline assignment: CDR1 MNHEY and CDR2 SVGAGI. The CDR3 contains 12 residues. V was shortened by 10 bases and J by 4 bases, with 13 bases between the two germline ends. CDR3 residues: CATRRTATEAFF. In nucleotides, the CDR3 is TGTGCCACCCGGCGCACGGCCACTGAAGCTTTCTTT.

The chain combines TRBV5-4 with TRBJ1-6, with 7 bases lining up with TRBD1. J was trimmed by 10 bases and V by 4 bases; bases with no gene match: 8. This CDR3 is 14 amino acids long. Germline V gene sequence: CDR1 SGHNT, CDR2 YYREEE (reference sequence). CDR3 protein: CASSTQGKGSPLHF. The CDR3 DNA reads TGTGCCAGCAGCACACAGGGGAAGGGGTCACCCCTCCACTTT.

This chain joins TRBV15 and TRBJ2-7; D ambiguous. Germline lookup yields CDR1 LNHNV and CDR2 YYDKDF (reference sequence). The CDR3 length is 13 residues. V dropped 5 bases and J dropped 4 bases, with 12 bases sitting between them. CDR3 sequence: CATSGGDRYEQYF. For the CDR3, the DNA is TGTGCCACCAGCGGCGGCGACCGTTACGAGCAGTACTTC.

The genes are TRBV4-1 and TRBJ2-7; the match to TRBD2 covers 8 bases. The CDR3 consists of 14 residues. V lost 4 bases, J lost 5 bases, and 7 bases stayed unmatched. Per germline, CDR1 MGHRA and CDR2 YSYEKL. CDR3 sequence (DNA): TGCGCCAGCAGCCCCGGGACTAGGAGGGACGAGCAGTACTTC. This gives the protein CASSPGTRRDEQYF.

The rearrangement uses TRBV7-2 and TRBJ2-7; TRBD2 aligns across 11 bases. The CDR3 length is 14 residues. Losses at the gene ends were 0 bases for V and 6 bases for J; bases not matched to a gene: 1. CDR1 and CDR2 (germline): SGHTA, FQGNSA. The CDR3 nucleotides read TGTGCCAGCAGCTTAGCAGGACTAGCGGGCGAGCAGTACTTC. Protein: CASSLAGLAGEQYF.

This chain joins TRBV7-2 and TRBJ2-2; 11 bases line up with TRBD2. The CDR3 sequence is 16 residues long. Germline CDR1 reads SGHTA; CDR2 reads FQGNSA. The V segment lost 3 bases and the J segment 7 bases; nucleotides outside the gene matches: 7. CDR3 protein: CASSLTSGIPVGELFF. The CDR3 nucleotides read TGTGCCAGCAGCTTGACTAGCGGGATACCCGTCGGGGAGCTGTTTTTT. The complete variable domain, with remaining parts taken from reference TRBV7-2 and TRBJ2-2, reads GAGVSQSPSNKVTEKGKDVELRCDPISGHTALYWYRQSLGQGLEFLIYFQGNSAPDKSGLPSDRFSAERTGGSVSTLTIQRTQQEDSAVYLCASSLTSGIPVGELFFGEGSRLTVL.

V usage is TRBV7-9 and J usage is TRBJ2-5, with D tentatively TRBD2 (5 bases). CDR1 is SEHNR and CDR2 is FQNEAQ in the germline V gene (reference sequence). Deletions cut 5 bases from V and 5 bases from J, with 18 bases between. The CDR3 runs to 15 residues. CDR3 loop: CASSLTPEAGETQYF. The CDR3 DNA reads TGTGCCAGCAGCCTCACCCCGGAGGCCGGGGAGACCCAGTACTTC. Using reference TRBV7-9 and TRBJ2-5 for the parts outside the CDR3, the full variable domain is DTGVSQNPRHKITKRGQNVTFRCDPISEHNRLYWYRQTLGQGPEFLTYFQNEAQLEKSRLLSDRFSAERPKGSFSTLEIQRTEQGDSAMYLCASSLTPEAGETQYFGPGTRLLVL.

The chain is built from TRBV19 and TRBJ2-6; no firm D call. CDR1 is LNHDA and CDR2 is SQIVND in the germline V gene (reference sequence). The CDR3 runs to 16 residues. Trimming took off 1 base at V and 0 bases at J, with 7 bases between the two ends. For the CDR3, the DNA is TGTGCCAGTAGTATAGCCCAGGCCTCTGGGGCCAACGTCCTGACTTTC. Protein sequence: CASSIAQASGANVLTF.